This T cell receptor beta chain was obtained from a study of CXCR3-negative and CXCR3-positive naive CD8 T cells. UMI-labeled 5' RACE yielded the TRB cDNA libraries. TCRdb processed the 5' RACE reads again and assigns one entry to each CDR3 protein, with no DNA. The table lists around 96,000 distinct CDR3 sequences. Germline loops: CDR1 SQVTM, CDR2 ANQGSEA. This CDR3 has 14 residues. The receptor was derived from a human donor in good health. Some clones in this sample may be carry-over from other donors' samples. The sequenced sample consisted of naive CXCR3- CD8+ T cells from blood. Indicated subset: CD45RO-CCR7+CD27+CD95- naive CD8+ T cells lacking CXCR3 (TNR3-). The V and J genes are TRBV29-1 and TRBJ1-1; as DNA is missing, the TRBD1 call by TCRdb cannot be tested. CDR3 amino acids: CSAPNLGAGTEAFF. Full variable domain (remainder filled in from reference TRBV29-1 and TRBJ1-1): SAVISQKPSRDICQRGTSLTIQCQVDSQVTMMFWYRQQPGQSLTLIATANQGSEATYESGFVIDKFPISRPNLTFSTLTVSNMSPEDSSIYLCSAPNLGAGTEAFFGQGTRLTVV.